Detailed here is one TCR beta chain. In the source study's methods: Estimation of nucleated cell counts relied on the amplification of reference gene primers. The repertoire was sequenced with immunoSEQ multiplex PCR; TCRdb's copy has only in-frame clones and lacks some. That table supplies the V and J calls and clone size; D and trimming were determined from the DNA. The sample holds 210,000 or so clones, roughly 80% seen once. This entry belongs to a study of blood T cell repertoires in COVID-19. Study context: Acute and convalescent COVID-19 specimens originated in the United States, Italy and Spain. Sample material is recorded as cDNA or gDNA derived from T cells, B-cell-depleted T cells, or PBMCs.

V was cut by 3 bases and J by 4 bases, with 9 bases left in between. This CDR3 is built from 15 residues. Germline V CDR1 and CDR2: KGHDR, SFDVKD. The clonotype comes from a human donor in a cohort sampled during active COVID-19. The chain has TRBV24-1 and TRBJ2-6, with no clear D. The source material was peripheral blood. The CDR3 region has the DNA TGTGCCACCAGTGATCCCCCCCGGGGGGCCAACGTCCTGACTTTC. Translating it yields CATSDPPRGANVLTF.